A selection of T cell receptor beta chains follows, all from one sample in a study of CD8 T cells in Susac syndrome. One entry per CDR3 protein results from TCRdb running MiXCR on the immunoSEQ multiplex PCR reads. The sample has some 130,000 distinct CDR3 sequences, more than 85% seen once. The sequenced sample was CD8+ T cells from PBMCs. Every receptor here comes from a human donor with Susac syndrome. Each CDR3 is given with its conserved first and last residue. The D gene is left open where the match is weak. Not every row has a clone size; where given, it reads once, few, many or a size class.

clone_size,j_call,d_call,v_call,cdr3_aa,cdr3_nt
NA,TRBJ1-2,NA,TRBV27,CASSLGGAGGYTF,TGTGCCAGCAGTTTAGGAGGGGCCGGTGGCTACACCTTC
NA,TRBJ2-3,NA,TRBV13,CASSLSGAGDTQYF,TGTGCCAGCAGCTTATCGGGAGCCGGAGATACGCAGTATTTT
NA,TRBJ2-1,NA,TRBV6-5,CASSFWPQMGNEQFF,TGTGCCAGCAGTTTCTGGCCCCAGATGGGTAATGAGCAGTTCTTC
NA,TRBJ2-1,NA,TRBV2,CASNPKTLDNEQFF,TGTGCCAGCAACCCCAAAACACTAGACAATGAGCAGTTCTTC
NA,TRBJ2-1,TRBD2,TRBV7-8,CASSGLAGSYNEQFF,TGTGCCAGCAGCGGGCTAGCGGGGTCCTACAATGAGCAGTTCTTC
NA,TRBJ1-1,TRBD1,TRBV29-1,CSVEEPGTVPEAFF,TGCAGCGTTGAAGAGCCCGGGACAGTTCCTGAAGCTTTCTTT
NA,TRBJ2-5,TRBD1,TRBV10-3,CAHGDRTETQYF,TGTGCCCACGGGGACAGGACAGAGACCCAGTACTTC
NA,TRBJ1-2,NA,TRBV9,CASSVDSLGPTLGGYTF,TGTGCCAGCAGCGTAGACAGTCTGGGCCCTACCCTTGGGGGCTACACCTTC
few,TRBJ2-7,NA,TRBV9,CASSVGRRGYEQYF,TGTGCCAGCAGCGTAGGCCGCCGGGGGTACGAGCAGTACTTC
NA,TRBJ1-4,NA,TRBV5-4,CASSETGRELFF,TGTGCCAGCAGCGAAACAGGGCGGGAACTGTTTTTT
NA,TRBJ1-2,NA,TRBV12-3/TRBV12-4,CASSLTRVDGYTF,TGTGCCAGCAGTTTAACCAGGGTCGATGGCTACACCTTC
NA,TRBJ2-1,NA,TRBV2,CASSVPKYNEQFF,TGTGCCAGCAGTGTCCCCAAGTACAATGAGCAGTTCTTC
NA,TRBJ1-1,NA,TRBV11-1,CASSLVTGWTEAFF,TGTGCCAGCAGCTTAGTCACAGGGTGGACTGAAGCTTTCTTT
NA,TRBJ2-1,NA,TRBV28,CASSSQGEQFF,TGTGCCAGCAGTTCACAGGGTGAGCAGTTCTTC
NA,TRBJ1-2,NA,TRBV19,CASSIQMSYGYTF,TGTGCCAGTAGTATACAGATGAGCTATGGCTACACCTTC
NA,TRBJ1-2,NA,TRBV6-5,CASRLGDGYTF,TGTGCCAGCAGACTGGGGGATGGCTACACCTTC
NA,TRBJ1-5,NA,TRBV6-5,CASSYAGMDQPQHF,TGTGCCAGCAGTTACGCGGGGATGGATCAGCCCCAGCATTTT
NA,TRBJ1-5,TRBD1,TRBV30,CAWDATGSSGNQPQHF,TGTGCCTGGGACGCGACAGGGTCTTCGGGCAATCAGCCCCAGCATTTT
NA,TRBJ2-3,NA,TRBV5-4,CASSYPLEGTDTQYF,TGTGCCAGCAGCTACCCCCTTGAGGGCACAGATACGCAGTATTTT
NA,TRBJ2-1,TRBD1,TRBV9,CASSVQRTGGKNEQFF,TGTGCCAGCAGCGTCCAACGGACAGGGGGCAAAAATGAGCAGTTCTTC
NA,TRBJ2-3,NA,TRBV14,CASSPMGPDTQYF,TGTGCCAGCAGCCCTATGGGTCCAGATACGCAGTATTTT
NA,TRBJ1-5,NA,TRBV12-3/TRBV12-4,CASSFGGLSNQPQHF,TGTGCCAGCAGTTTTGGGGGACTCAGCAATCAGCCCCAGCATTTT
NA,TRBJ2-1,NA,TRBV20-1,CSALRDLYNEQFF,TGCAGTGCTCTCCGGGACTTGTACAATGAGCAGTTCTTC
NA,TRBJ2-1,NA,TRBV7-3,CASSPSSGEQFF,TGTGCCAGCAGCCCGAGTAGCGGTGAGCAGTTCTTC
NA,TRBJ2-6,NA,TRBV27,CASSLFLKPGANVLTF,TGTGCCAGCAGTTTATTCCTGAAGCCTGGGGCCAACGTCCTGACTTTC
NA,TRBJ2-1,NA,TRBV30,CAWSRSTYNEQFF,TGTGCCTGGAGTCGCAGTACCTACAATGAGCAGTTCTTC
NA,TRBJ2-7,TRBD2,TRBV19,CASSVFLSGKGYEQYF,TGTGCCAGTAGTGTCTTCCTTAGCGGGAAAGGCTACGAGCAGTACTTC
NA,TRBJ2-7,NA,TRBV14,CASSPPAGIGEQYF,TGTGCCAGCAGCCCTCCGGCCGGGATAGGAGAGCAGTACTTC
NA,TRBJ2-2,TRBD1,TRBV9,CASSGDRGNTGELFF,TGTGCCAGCAGCGGGGACAGGGGCAACACCGGGGAGCTGTTTTTT
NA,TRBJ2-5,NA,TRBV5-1,CASSDLGGDQETQYF,TGCGCCAGCAGTGATTTAGGAGGGGACCAAGAGACCCAGTACTTC
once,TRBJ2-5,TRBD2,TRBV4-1,CASSPGTSGTAGQETQYF,TGCGCCAGCAGCCCCGGGACTAGCGGGACAGCAGGGCAAGAGACCCAGTACTTC
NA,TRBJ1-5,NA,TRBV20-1,CSARPGDSGYQPQHF,TGCAGTGCTAGGCCGGGTGACAGCGGGTATCAGCCCCAGCATTTT
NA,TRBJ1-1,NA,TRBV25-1,CASSRQGTRTEAFF,TGTGCCAGCAGTCGGCAGGGAACTAGGACTGAAGCTTTCTTT
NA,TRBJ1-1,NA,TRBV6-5,CASSCKAFF,TGTGCCAGCAGCTGTAAGGCTTTCTTT
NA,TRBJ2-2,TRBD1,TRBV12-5,CASGPWTGPLNTGELFF,TGTGCTAGTGGTCCCTGGACAGGACCTTTGAACACCGGGGAGCTGTTTTTT
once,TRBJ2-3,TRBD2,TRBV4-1,CASSQQAGGFTDTQYF,TGCGCCAGCAGCCAACAAGCGGGAGGGTTCACAGATACGCAGTATTTT
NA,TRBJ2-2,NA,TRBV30,CAWTPGANTGELFF,TGTGCCTGGACCCCAGGGGCGAACACCGGGGAGCTGTTTTTT
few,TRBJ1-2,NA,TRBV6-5,CASSLGGVYGYTF,TGTGCCAGCAGTTTGGGCGGTGTCTATGGCTACACCTTC
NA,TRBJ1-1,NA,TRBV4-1,CASSQEEGDTEAFF,TGCGCCAGCAGCCAAGAGGAGGGAGACACTGAAGCTTTCTTT
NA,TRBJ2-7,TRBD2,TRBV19,CASSHGGGTYEQYF,TGTGCCAGTAGCCACGGCGGGGGGACCTACGAGCAGTACTTC
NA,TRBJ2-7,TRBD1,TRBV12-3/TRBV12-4,CASSRTGGYIPYEQYF,TGTGCCAGCAGTCGGACAGGGGGTTACATCCCCTACGAGCAGTACTTC
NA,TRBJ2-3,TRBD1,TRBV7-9,CASSMSGGTQYF,TGTGCCAGCAGCATGTCAGGGGGTACGCAGTATTTT
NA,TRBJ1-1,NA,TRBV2,CASSEAWSLDTEAFF,TGTGCCAGCAGTGAAGCCTGGTCGTTGGACACTGAAGCTTTCTTT
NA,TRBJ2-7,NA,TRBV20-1,CSARDLGQPYEQYF,TGCAGTGCTAGAGATCTCGGACAGCCCTACGAGCAGTACTTC
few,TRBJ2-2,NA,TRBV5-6,CASSPGSGELFF,TGTGCCAGCAGCCCGGGATCCGGGGAGCTGTTTTTT
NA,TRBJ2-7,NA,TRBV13,CASSDTRESPYEQYF,TGTGCCAGCAGCGATACGAGGGAAAGCCCCTACGAGCAGTACTTC
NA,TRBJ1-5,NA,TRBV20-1,CSARAWDLNQPQHF,TGCAGTGCTAGAGCCTGGGACCTCAATCAGCCCCAGCATTTT
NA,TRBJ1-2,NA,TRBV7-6,CASSLVGGNYGYTF,TGTGCCAGCAGCTTAGTCGGGGGCAACTATGGCTACACCTTC
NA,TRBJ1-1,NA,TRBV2,CASSGTEAFF,TGTGCCAGCAGTGGGACTGAAGCTTTCTTT
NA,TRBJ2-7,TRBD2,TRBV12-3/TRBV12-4,CASSPDGRTLPTYEQYF,TGTGCCAGCAGTCCTGACGGGAGGACCCTACCTACCTACGAGCAGTACTTC
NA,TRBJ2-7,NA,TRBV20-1,CSARGEASYEQYF,TGCAGTGCTAGAGGTGAGGCTTCCTACGAGCAGTACTTC
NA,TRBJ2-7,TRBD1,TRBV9,CASSSRPGQITYEQYF,TGTGCCAGCAGCTCCCGGCCGGGACAGATTACCTACGAGCAGTACTTC
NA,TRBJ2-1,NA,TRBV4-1,CASSQAGVGIINEQFF,TGCGCCAGCAGCCAAGCGGGTGTGGGAATTATCAATGAGCAGTTCTTC
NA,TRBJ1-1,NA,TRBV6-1,CASSDQSMVGPEAFF,TGTGCCAGCAGTGATCAGTCCATGGTTGGGCCTGAAGCTTTCTTT
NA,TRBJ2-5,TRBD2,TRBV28,CASAGLAGDQETQYF,TGTGCCAGCGCCGGACTAGCGGGAGACCAAGAGACCCAGTACTTC